Included here is one T cell receptor beta chain sequence, with context. Its antigen remains unknown. This sample was taken from a study of T cells in localized non-small cell lung cancer. Germline CDR1 reads MNHEY; CDR2 reads SVGAGI. The V gene lost 6 bases and the J gene lost 0 bases, with 14 bases spanning the gap. There are 16 residues in the CDR3. Study-wide points: Owing to sequencing of a solitary tumor region, heterogeneity cannot be discounted. Higher adjacent-lung clonality was associated with shorter survival. Compared with tumor, uninvolved adjacent lung displayed greater T cell clonality, ranking highest overall. A median 57 of the top 100 tumor clones appeared in adjacent lung.

TCRdb's table, derived via immunoSEQ multiplex PCR, lists solely in-frame clones and lacks some. Of about 72,000 clones listed, about 83% are singletons. Specimen: peripheral blood, collected before any cancer treatment. This clonotype originated in an older female donor with stage I lung adenocarcinoma. The chain recombines TRBV6-5 with TRBJ1-4, with D possibly matching TRBD1 (5 bases). The CDR3 is CASSYMGVPTNEKLFF. DNA for the CDR3: TGTGCCAGCAGCTACATGGGGGTTCCAACTAATGAAAAACTGTTTTTT.